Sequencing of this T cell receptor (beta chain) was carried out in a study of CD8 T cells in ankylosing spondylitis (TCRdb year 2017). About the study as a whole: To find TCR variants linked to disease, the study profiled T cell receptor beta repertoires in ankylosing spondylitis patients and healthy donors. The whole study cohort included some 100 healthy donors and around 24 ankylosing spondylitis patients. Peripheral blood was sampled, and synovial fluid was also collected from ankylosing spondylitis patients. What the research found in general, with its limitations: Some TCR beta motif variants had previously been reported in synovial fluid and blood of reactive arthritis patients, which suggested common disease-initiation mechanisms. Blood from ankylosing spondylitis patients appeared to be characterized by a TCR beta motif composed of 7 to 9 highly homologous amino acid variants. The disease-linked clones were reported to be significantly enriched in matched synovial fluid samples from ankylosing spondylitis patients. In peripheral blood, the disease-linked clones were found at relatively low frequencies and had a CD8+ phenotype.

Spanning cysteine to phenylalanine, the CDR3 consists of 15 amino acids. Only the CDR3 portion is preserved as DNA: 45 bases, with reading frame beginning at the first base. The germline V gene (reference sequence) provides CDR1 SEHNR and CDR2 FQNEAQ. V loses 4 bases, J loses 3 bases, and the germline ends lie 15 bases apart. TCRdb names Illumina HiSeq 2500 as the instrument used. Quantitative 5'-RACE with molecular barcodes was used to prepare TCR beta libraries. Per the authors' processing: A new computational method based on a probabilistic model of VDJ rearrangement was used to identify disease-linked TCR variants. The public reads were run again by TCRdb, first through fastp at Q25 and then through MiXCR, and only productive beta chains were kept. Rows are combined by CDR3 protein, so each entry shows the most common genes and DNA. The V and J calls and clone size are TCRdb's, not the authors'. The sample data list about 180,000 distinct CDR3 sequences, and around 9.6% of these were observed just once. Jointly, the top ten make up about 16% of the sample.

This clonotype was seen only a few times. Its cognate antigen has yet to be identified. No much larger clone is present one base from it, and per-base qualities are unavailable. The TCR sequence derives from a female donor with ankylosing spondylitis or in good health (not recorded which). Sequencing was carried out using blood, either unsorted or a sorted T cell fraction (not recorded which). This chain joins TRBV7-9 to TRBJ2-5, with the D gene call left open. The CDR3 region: CASSYSEAWKETQYF. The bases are TGTGCCAGCAGCTACTCGGAAGCGTGGAAAGAGACCCAGTACTTC.